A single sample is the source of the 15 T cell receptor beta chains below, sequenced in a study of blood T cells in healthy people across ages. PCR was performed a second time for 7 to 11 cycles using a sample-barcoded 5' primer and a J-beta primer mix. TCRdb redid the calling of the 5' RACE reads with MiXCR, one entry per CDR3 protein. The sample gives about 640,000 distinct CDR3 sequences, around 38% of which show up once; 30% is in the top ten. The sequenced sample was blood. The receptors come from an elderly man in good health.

The CDR3 protein is CSASFRLRQAGGGNEQFF. CDR3 DNA: TGCAGTGCTAGTTTTCGGCTGAGGCAAGCGGGGGGTGGCAATGAGCAGTTCTTC. The genes are TRBV20-1 and TRBJ2-1; 9 bases align to TRBD2. This CDR3 is built from 18 residues. Trimming at V came to 3 bases and at J to 6 bases, leaving 18 bases not matched to a gene. The germline V gene encodes CDR1 DFQATT and CDR2 SNEGSKA (reference sequence).

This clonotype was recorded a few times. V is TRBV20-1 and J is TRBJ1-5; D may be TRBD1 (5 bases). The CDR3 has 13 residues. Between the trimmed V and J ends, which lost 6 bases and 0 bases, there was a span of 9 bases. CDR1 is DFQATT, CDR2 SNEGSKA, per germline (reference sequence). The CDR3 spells CSAQDISNQPQHF. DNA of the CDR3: TGCAGTGCCCAGGACATTAGCAATCAGCCCCAGCATTTT.

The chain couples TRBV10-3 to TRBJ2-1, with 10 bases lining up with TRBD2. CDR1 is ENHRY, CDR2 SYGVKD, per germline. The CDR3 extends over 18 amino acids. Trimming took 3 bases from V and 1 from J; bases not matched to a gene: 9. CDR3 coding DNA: TGTGCCATCAGTGACCCTAGCGGGGGAATCCTATCCTACAATGAGCAGTTCTTC. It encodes CAISDPSGGILSYNEQFF.

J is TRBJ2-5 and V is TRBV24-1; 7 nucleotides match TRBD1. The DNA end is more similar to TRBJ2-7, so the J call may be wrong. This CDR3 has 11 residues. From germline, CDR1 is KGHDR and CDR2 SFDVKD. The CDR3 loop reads CATGDRDEQYF. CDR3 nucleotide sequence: TGTGCCACCGGAGACAGGGACGAGCAGTACTTC.

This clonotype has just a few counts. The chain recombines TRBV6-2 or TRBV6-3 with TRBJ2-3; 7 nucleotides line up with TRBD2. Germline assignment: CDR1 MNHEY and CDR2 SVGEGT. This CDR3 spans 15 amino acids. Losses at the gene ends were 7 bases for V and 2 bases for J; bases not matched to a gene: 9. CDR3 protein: CASKSSGTITDTQYF. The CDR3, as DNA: TGTGCCAGCAAATCTTCCGGGACTATCACAGATACGCAGTATTTT.

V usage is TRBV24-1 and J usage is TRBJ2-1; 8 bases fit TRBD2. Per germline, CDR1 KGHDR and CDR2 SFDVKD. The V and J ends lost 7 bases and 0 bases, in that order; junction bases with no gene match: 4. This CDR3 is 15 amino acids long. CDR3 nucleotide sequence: TGTGCCACCAGCTCGGGGGGGAGCTCCTACAATGAGCAGTTCTTC. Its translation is CATSSGGSSYNEQFF.

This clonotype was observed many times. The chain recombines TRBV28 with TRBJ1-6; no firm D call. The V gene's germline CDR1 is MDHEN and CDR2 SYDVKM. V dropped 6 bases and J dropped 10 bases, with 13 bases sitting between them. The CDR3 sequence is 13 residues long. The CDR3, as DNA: TGTGCCAGCAGGACGGAACTGGGATCACCCCTCCACTTT. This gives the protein CASRTELGSPLHF. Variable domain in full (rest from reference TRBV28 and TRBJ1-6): DVKVTQSSRYLVKRTGEKVFLECVQDMDHENMFWYRQDPGLGLRLIYFSYDVKMKEKGDIPEGYSVSREKKERFSLILESASTNQTSMYLCASRTELGSPLHFGNGTRLTVT.

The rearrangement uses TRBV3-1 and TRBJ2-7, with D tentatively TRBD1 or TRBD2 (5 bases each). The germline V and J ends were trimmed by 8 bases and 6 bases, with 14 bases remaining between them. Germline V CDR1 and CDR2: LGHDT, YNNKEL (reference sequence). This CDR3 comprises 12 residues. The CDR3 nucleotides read TGTGCCAGCTGCGTTGGGGGTCGCGAGCAGTACTTC. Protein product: CASCVGGREQYF.

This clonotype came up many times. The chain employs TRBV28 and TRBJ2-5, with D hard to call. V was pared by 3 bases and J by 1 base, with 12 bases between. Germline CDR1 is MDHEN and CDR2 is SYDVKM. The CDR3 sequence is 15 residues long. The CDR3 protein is CASSFDQRSQETQYF. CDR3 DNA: TGTGCCAGCAGTTTCGACCAAAGGAGCCAAGAGACCCAGTACTTC.

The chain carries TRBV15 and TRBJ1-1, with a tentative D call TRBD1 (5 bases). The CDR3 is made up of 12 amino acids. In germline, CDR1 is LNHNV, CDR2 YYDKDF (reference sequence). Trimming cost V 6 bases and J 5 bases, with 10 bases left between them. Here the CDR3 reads CATSFGTTEAFF. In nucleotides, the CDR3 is TGTGCCACCAGTTTCGGGACTACTGAAGCTTTCTTT.

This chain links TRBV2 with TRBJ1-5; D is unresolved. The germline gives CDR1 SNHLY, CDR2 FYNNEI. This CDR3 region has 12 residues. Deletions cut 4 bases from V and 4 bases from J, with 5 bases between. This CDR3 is CASSGQNQPQHF. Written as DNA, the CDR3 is TGTGCCAGCAGTGGTCAGAATCAGCCCCAGCATTTT.

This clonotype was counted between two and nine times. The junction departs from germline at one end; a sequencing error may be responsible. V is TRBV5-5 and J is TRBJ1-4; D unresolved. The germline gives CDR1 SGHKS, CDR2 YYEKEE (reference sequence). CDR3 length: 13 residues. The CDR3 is CTSSSWFNEKLFF. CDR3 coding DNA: TGTACCAGCAGCTCGTGGTTTAATGAAAAACTGTTTTTT. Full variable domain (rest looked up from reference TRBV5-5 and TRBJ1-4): DAGVTQSPTHLIKTRGQQVTLRCSPISGHKSVSWYQQVLGQGPQFIFQYYEKEERGRGNFPDRFSARQFPNYSSELNVNALLLGDSALYLCTSSSWFNEKLFFGSGTQLSVL.

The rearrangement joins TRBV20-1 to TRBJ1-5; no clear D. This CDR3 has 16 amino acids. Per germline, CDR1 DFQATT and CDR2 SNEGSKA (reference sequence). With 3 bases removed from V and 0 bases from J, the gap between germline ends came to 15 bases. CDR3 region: CSARAGVGDSNQPQHF. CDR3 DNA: TGCAGTGCTAGGGCTGGGGTTGGGGATAGCAATCAGCCCCAGCATTTT.

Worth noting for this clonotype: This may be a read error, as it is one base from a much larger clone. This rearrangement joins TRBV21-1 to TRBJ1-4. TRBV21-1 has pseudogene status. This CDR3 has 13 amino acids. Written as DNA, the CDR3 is TGTACCAGCAGCCCATGGACCGGTGAAAAACTGTTTTTT. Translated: CTSSPWTGEKLFF.

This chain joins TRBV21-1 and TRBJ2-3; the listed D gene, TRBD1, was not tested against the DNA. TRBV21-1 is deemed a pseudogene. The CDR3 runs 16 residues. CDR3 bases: TGTGCCAGCAGCAAGGGGGCAGGGAAGAGCACAGATACGCAGTATTTT. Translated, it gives CASSKGAGKSTDTQYF.